This section outlines one TCR beta chain sequence together with its context. No antigen is known for it. Produced via immunoSEQ multiplex PCR; TCRdb's table is partial and in-frame only. The repertoire has around 92,000 clones, approximately 91% of them found once; the top ten carry 22%. Trimming pared 3 bases from V and 8 bases from J, leaving 7 bases between. The CDR3 is made up of 11 amino acids. The sample is drawn from a study of T cell responses to AZD1222 COVID-19 vaccine. Across the whole study: Samples with a second dose at about 4 or about 12 weeks were pooled together.

Study observations and caveats: Nearly half of spike-specific TCRs reportedly target variant regions that are unmutated in the B.1.351 and B.1.1.7 variants. Spike-specific TCRs gained breadth and depth after people received two AZD1222 doses.

The TCR comes from an adult in good health. Material: peripheral blood, obtained on day 0 of AZD1222 vaccination. The V and J genes are TRBV12-3 or TRBV12-4 and TRBJ1-1; D unresolved. The CDR3 DNA reads TGTGCCAGCAGTTTTGGGTGGGAAGCTTTCTTT. It translates to CASSFGWEAFF.